These 22 T cell receptor beta chains were all obtained from the same sample, sequenced in a study of blood T cell repertoires in COVID-19. Data came from immunoSEQ multiplex PCR; TCRdb stores just in-frame clones and leaves some out. The sample holds approximately 72,000 clones, roughly nine tenths seen once. Sequencing was performed on peripheral blood. Receptors originate from a woman aged 55-69 years with acute or convalescent COVID-19.

The chain joins TRBV11-2 to TRBJ1-6, with D unresolved. Per germline, CDR1 SGHAT and CDR2 FQNNGV. The V end lost 1 base, the J end lost 10 bases, and 8 bases lay between the germline ends. CDR3 length: 13 residues. The CDR3 bases are TGTGCCAGCAGCTTAGGGGCTGGGTCACCCCTCCACTTT. Encoded protein: CASSLGAGSPLHF.

V is TRBV7-7 and J is TRBJ2-2, with D perhaps TRBD1 (5 bases). This CDR3 comprises 16 residues. Deletions cut 4 bases from V and 0 bases from J, with 12 bases between. Germline CDR1 and CDR2: SSHAT and FNYEAQ (reference sequence). In DNA, the CDR3 is TGTGCCAGCAGCTCCCTAGGGGCCGCGAACACCGGGGAGCTGTTTTTT. As protein: CASSSLGAANTGELFF.

The chain is built from TRBV6-6 and TRBJ1-2, with a weak D call TRBD1 (6 bases). The CDR3 is 15 residues long. Trimming shortened V by 2 bases and J by 0 bases, and 10 bases separated the two germline ends. In germline, CDR1 is MNHNY, CDR2 SVGAGI (reference sequence). CDR3 sequence (DNA): TGTGCCAGCAGTTACCCGGACAGCTCTAACTATGGCTACACCTTC. This translates into CASSYPDSSNYGYTF.

This chain connects TRBV19 to TRBJ2-5; the D gene is possibly TRBD1 (6 bases). The V end lost 4 bases, the J end lost 2 bases, and 17 bases lay between the germline ends. The CDR3 runs to 16 residues. Germline V gene sequence: CDR1 LNHDA, CDR2 SQIVND (reference sequence). The CDR3 nucleotides read TGTGCCAGTAGTACCTTACAGGGTGTGGGTCAAGAGACCCAGTACTTC. Translated, it gives CASSTLQGVGQETQYF.

This chain connects TRBV2 to TRBJ1-2; 9 bases line up with TRBD1. This CDR3 region has 15 residues. J gave up 8 bases and V 5 bases, and 12 bases lay outside the gene matches. CDR1 SNHLY and CDR2 FYNNEI come from the germline V gene. DNA for the CDR3: TGTGCCAGCAGTAACCGGGACAGGGTTTGGGGAGGCTACACCTTC. Protein: CASSNRDRVWGGYTF.

This chain uses TRBV20-1 with TRBJ1-2, with TRBD1 matching 8 bases. With V trimmed by 3 bases and J by 2 bases, 11 bases remained unmatched. Germline lookup yields CDR1 DFQATT and CDR2 SNEGSKA (reference sequence). The CDR3 has 16 residues. The DNA for the CDR3 is TGCAGTGCTAGTACTTCCGGGACAGGAGTAAACTATGGCTACACCTTC. Translating gives CSASTSGTGVNYGYTF.

This clone was recorded only once. The DNA for the CDR3 is TGTGCCAGTAGTATCCGCGCGAGGGACACCGGGGAGCTGTTTTTT. Its translation is CASSIRARDTGELFF. The V gene is TRBV19, the J gene TRBJ2-2, with a tentative D call TRBD2 (5 bases). V was shortened by 3 bases and J by 3 bases, with 11 bases between the two germline ends. The CDR3 loop spans 15 amino acids. Germline-derived CDR1 and CDR2 are LNHDA and SQIVND (reference sequence).

The chain couples TRBV6-5 to TRBJ1-5, with D unclear. V was trimmed by 6 bases and J by 4 bases, leaving 16 bases between them. CDR1 MNHEY and CDR2 SVGAGI come from the germline V gene. CDR3 length: 15 amino acids. The CDR3 region is CASSSTRVGNQPQHF. CDR3 coding DNA: TGTGCCAGCAGCTCGACGAGGGTTGGAAATCAGCCCCAGCATTTT.

The chain joins TRBV7-9 to TRBJ1-2; D is undetermined. V was trimmed by 2 bases and J by 6 bases, leaving 7 bases between them. This CDR3 region has 12 residues. Looked up from germline, CDR1 is SEHNR and CDR2 is FQNEAQ (reference sequence). The CDR3 nucleotides read TGTGCCAGCAGCTTAATGGGCGATGGCTACACCTTC. Translated: CASSLMGDGYTF. Filled out from reference TRBV7-9 and TRBJ1-2, the complete variable domain reads DTGVSQNPRHKITKRGQNVTFRCDPISEHNRLYWYRQTLGQGPEFLTYFQNEAQLEKSRLLSDRFSAERPKGSFSTLEIQRTEQGDSAMYLCASSLMGDGYTFGSGTRLTVV.

The chain links TRBV7-2 to TRBJ2-7; TRBD2 is a possible D gene (5 bases). The germline V gene encodes CDR1 SGHTA and CDR2 FQGNSA. The CDR3 totals 15 residues. V was clipped by 5 bases and J by 2 bases, with 16 bases between them. The CDR3 bases are TGTGCCAGCAGCCCGGGCCCTGGGAGAACCTACGAGCAGTACTTC. Residues: CASSPGPGRTYEQYF.

The rearrangement links TRBV7-8 to TRBJ1-1; D gene uncertain. The CDR3 covers 14 residues. Germline V lookup: CDR1 SGHVS, CDR2 FQNEAQ. The V end was cut by 2 bases, the J end by 1 base, with 8 bases between. This chain's CDR3 is CASSLTEKNTEAFF. The DNA of the CDR3 is TGTGCCAGCAGCTTAACAGAGAAGAACACTGAAGCTTTCTTT.

The genes are TRBV3-1 (or the pseudogene TRBV3-2) and TRBJ2-3, with a tentative D call TRBD2 (6 bases). The V end was cut by 10 bases, the J end by 0 bases, with 11 bases between. The CDR3 consists of 13 residues. Germline CDR1 LGHDT, CDR2 YNNKEL (reference sequence). The CDR3 DNA reads as TGTGCCACCTCACGGGGGAGCACAGATACGCAGTATTTT. It specifies CATSRGSTDTQYF.

The genes are TRBV7-9 and TRBJ2-1, with 9 bases identical to TRBD2. CDR3 length: 14 residues. V shed 1 base and J 10 bases; nucleotides not matched to a gene: 5. Germline CDR1 SEHNR, CDR2 FQNEAQ (reference sequence). In nucleotides, the CDR3 is TGTGCCAGCAGCTTAGGCATAGCGGGGGTAGAGCAGTTCTTC. Translated: CASSLGIAGVEQFF.

This clone was counted once. The chain has TRBV5-5 and TRBJ1-5; D unresolved. Trimming cost V 0 bases and J 9 bases, with 16 bases left between them. The CDR3 length is 15 residues. Germline loops: CDR1 SGHKS, CDR2 YYEKEE (reference sequence). CDR3 DNA: TGTGCCAGCAGCTTGGGGGCCCTGCTCGAGAGGCCCCAGCATTTT. Translating gives CASSLGALLERPQHF.

This clone was observed a handful of times. V and J are TRBV3-1 (or the pseudogene TRBV3-2) and TRBJ1-4; D not certain. Trimming cost V 0 bases and J 8 bases, with 13 bases left between them. The germline V gene has CDR1 LGHDT and CDR2 YNNKEL (reference sequence). CDR3 length: 15 amino acids. The CDR3 sequence is CASSQDQRVGEKLFF. DNA for the CDR3: TGTGCCAGCAGCCAAGATCAGAGGGTGGGGGAAAAACTGTTTTTT.

V and J are TRBV6-6 and TRBJ2-1; D not certain. CDR3 size: 12 residues. V shed 6 bases and J shed 10 bases, with 13 bases lying between them. Germline V lookup: CDR1 MNHNY, CDR2 SVGAGI (reference sequence). CDR3 protein: CASRDRLGEQFF. In DNA form, the CDR3 reads TGTGCCAGCAGGGATAGACTCGGCGAGCAGTTCTTC.

The chain employs TRBV19 and TRBJ2-5; possibly TRBD2 for D (5 bases). The CDR3 loop spans 15 amino acids. Germline V gene data show CDR1 as LNHDA and CDR2 as SQIVND (reference sequence). The V gene lost 6 bases and the J gene lost 3 bases, with 17 bases spanning the gap. The CDR3 DNA is TGTGCCAGTAGCAGCGGAGGAGTCCGAGAAGAGACCCAGTACTTC. Amino acid sequence: CASSSGGVREETQYF.

V is TRBV7-2 and J is TRBJ2-7; D is perhaps TRBD2 (6 bases). The CDR3 is made up of 14 amino acids. CDR1 is SGHTA and CDR2 is FQGNSA in the germline V gene. The V end lost 4 bases, the J end lost 3 bases, and 13 bases lay between the germline ends. CDR3 sequence (DNA): TGTGCCAGCAGCTCGCCGGGAGAAAACTACGAGCAGTACTTC. As protein: CASSSPGENYEQYF. The full variable domain, completed using reference TRBV7-2 and TRBJ2-7, is GAGVSQSPSNKVTEKGKDVELRCDPISGHTALYWYRQSLGQGLEFLIYFQGNSAPDKSGLPSDRFSAERTGGSVSTLTIQRTQQEDSAVYLCASSSPGENYEQYFGPGTRLTVT.

This chain connects TRBV15 to TRBJ2-2, with D perhaps TRBD1 (6 bases). From germline, CDR1 is LNHNV and CDR2 YYDKDF (reference sequence). V was clipped by 2 bases and J by 8 bases, with 12 bases between them. The CDR3 sequence is 14 residues long. This chain's CDR3 is CATSRLYDRGELFF. The CDR3 DNA is TGTGCCACCAGCAGACTCTACGACAGGGGGGAGCTGTTTTTT. The full variable domain, rest sourced from reference TRBV15 and TRBJ2-2, is DAMVIQNPRYQVTQFGKPVTLSCSQTLNHNVMYWYQQKSSQAPKLLFHYYDKDFNNEADTPDNFQSRRPNTSFCFLDIRSPGLGDTAMYLCATSRLYDRGELFFGEGSRLTVL.

J is TRBJ1-5 and V is TRBV12-2. TRBV12-2 is described as a pseudogene. The CDR3 is 15 amino acids. CDR3 region: CASRLALRRNQPQHF. The CDR3 DNA reads TGTGCAAGTCGCTTAGCACTGCGTCGCAATCAGCCCCAGCATTTT.

The rearrangement joins TRBV3-1 (or the pseudogene TRBV3-2) to TRBJ2-4; 10 bases fit TRBD2. The junction had 12 bases not matched to a gene; V was cut back by 5 bases and J by 8 bases. CDR1 LGHDT and CDR2 YNNKEL come from the germline V gene (reference sequence). CDR3 length: 16 amino acids. Written as DNA, the CDR3 is TGTGCCAGCAGCGAAGGGGTAGCGGGGGGCCGGGACATTCAGTACTTC. It specifies CASSEGVAGGRDIQYF.

The chain recombines TRBV19 with TRBJ1-2, with D possibly TRBD1 on 5 matching bases. Germline V CDR1 and CDR2: LNHDA, SQIVND (reference sequence). This CDR3 comprises 17 residues. Deletions cut 9 bases from V and 1 base from J, with 24 bases between. In DNA form, the CDR3 reads TGTGCCAGCTTCGATGTCAGGCGTGGACATTTTAACTATGGCTACACCTTC. Its translation: CASFDVRRGHFNYGYTF.